These 7 T cell receptor beta chains were sequenced from one sample in a study of neurological immune-mediated disorders. In TCRdb, the 5' RACE reads were re-called with MiXCR into one record per CDR3 protein. In the table there are tens of thousands of distinct CDR3 sequences, about 3% of which are singletons. What was sequenced was PBMCs. These receptors were taken from a middle-aged man with multiple sclerosis.

The sample holds many counts of this clonotype. The V call is TRBV7-2, the J call TRBJ2-7; D gene unclear. V was shortened by 8 bases and J by 3 bases, with 11 bases between the two germline ends. This CDR3 spans 12 amino acids. The germline V gene encodes CDR1 SGHTA and CDR2 FQGNSA. The CDR3 nucleotides read TGTGCCAGCTCCCTCCCCGGCTACGAGCAGTACTTC. This gives the protein CASSLPGYEQYF.

This clonotype was seen ten or more times. This chain joins TRBV20-1 and TRBJ2-1; D unresolved. Trimming removed 3 bases from V and 2 bases from J, with 8 bases in between. The CDR3 length is 13 residues. Germline V gene sequence: CDR1 DFQATT, CDR2 SNEGSKA (reference sequence). The CDR3, as DNA: TGCAGTGCTAGTAGGGCTCCCTACAATGAGCAGTTCTTC. Protein sequence: CSASRAPYNEQFF.

This clonotype was counted ten times or more. V usage is TRBV18 and J usage is TRBJ1-2, with unresolved D. V was trimmed by 6 bases and J by 8 bases, leaving 19 bases between them. Looked up from germline, CDR1 is KGHSH and CDR2 is LQKENI. The CDR3 runs 14 residues. The CDR3 region is CASSRTPEGFGYTF. The CDR3 nucleotides read TGTGCCAGCTCCCGCACCCCCGAGGGATTCGGCTACACCTTC.

Ten or more counts support this clonotype. The rearrangement uses TRBV2 and TRBJ2-5, with 12 nucleotides matching TRBD2. The CDR3 totals 16 residues. The trim removed 5 bases at V and 2 bases at J, leaving 6 bases unmatched. Germline V gene lookup returns CDR1 SNHLY and CDR2 FYNNEI. CDR3 sequence: CASSSGLAGVQETQYF. For the CDR3, the DNA is TGTGCCAGCAGTTCGGGACTAGCGGGCGTTCAAGAGACCCAGTACTTC.

This clonotype was recorded a few times. This CDR3 is missing its conserved last phenylalanine or tryptophan, likely due to a read error. J is TRBJ2-7 and V is TRBV7-9; 8 nucleotides line up with TRBD1. Germline CDR1 is SEHNR and CDR2 is FQNEAQ (reference sequence). The CDR3 runs 16 residues. V lost 3 bases, J lost 3 bases, and 10 bases stayed unmatched. This CDR3 is CASSFFVQGTGYEQYN. Written as DNA, the CDR3 is TGTGCCAGCAGCTTCTTCGTCCAGGGGACAGGCTACGAGCAGTACAAC.

This clonotype was recorded many times. The gene calls are TRBV6-5 and TRBJ2-1; 7 bases match TRBD2. With 5 bases clipped from V and 8 bases from J, the junction kept 21 bases outside the gene matches. Germline values: CDR1 MNHEY, CDR2 SVGAGI. The CDR3 is made up of 18 amino acids. The CDR3, as DNA: TGTGCCAGCAGTCCAACCCAGGCCCTGGTGGGGGGGTCCCATGAGCAGTTCTTC. Its translation: CASSPTQALVGGSHEQFF.

This clonotype was recorded many times. The chain combines TRBV5-1 with TRBJ2-3; possibly TRBD1 for D (5 bases). V lost 1 base to trimming and J lost 2 bases, with 11 bases between them. CDR1 SGHRS and CDR2 YFSETQ come from the germline V gene. This CDR3 comprises 15 residues. CDR3 protein: CASSLQGLFTDTQYF. CDR3 DNA: TGCGCCAGCAGCTTGCAGGGTTTATTCACAGATACGCAGTATTTT.